A selection of T cell receptor beta chains follows, all from one sample in a study of response to subunit inactivated influenza vaccine. TCRdb recomputed calls from the RT-PCR reads with MiXCR, one row per CDR3 protein. The table lists 700,000 to 900,000 distinct CDR3 sequences, over 20% of them singletons. Sequenced material: PBMCs from blood, taken 5 to 6 days after vaccination. The receptors shown here come from a man between 50 and 59 years old who received an inactivated influenza vaccine. CDR3s include the opening cysteine and the closing phenylalanine or tryptophan. A D gene is named only where the DNA matches it firmly. Size values are once, few and many counts, or a class for expanded clones, and some rows have none.

>TRBJ2-1|-|TRBV4-3|TRBD2
CASSPVVAGDDEQFF
TGCGCCAGCAGCCCGGTGGTAGCGGGAGATGATGAGCAGTTCTTC
>TRBJ2-1|-|TRBV20-1|-
CSATWYNEQFF
TGCAGTGCTACTTGGTACAATGAGCAGTTCTTC
>TRBJ1-1|-|TRBV6-5|TRBD1
CASSYHTSRDRVTEAFF
TGTGCCAGCAGTTATCATACGTCCCGGGACAGGGTCACTGAAGCTTTCTTT
>TRBJ2-1|many|TRBV5-1|-
CASSLGRLENNEQFF
TGCGCCAGCAGCTTGGGGCGGCTAGAGAACAATGAGCAGTTCTTC
>TRBJ2-3|-|TRBV4-3|-
CASSQEMPGGAQYF
TGCGCCAGCAGCCAAGAGATGCCCGGCGGGGCGCAGTATTTT
>TRBJ2-7|-|TRBV15|TRBD2
CATSNGRLRDVSYEQYF
TGTGCCACCAGCAACGGGAGGTTGCGGGATGTCTCCTACGAGCAGTACTTC
>TRBJ2-1|many|TRBV25-1|-
CASSDTSGVPYNEQFF
TGTGCCAGCAGTGATACTTCGGGAGTCCCCTACAATGAGCAGTTCTTC
>TRBJ1-1|-|TRBV6-5|-
CASSYSSLTEAFF
TGTGCCAGCAGTTACTCGAGCCTCACTGAAGCTTTCTTT
>TRBJ2-1|few|TRBV4-3|-
CASSQDWVSRDEQFF
TGCGCCAGCAGCCAAGATTGGGTGTCCCGAGATGAGCAGTTCTTC
>TRBJ2-7|few|TRBV12-3/TRBV12-4|-
CASSLVGGVQYF
TGTGCCAGCAGTTTGGTAGGGGGGGTGCAGTACTTC
>TRBJ2-3|-|TRBV12-3/TRBV12-4|TRBD1
CASRPGTGLTDTQYF
TGTGCCAGCAGACCCGGGACAGGGCTAACAGATACGCAGTATTTT
>TRBJ2-6|-|TRBV20-1|TRBD1
CSARLQGFSGANVLTF
TGCAGTGCTAGGCTACAGGGGTTCTCTGGGGCCAACGTCCTGACTTTC
>TRBJ2-3|-|TRBV11-2|-
CASSPSGHTSTDTQYF
TGTGCCAGCAGCCCCTCCGGACACACTAGCACAGATACGCAGTATTTT
>TRBJ2-6|many|TRBV20-1|-
CSAQGGPRSGANVLTF
TGCAGTGCTCAGGGCGGTCCTCGCTCTGGGGCCAACGTCCTGACTTTC
>TRBJ2-1|-|TRBV7-6|-
CASSLVKGYYNEQFF
TGTGCCAGCAGCTTAGTCAAAGGCTATTACAATGAGCAGTTCTTC
>TRBJ1-1|-|TRBV27|-
CASRPTRNTEAFF
TGTGCCAGCAGACCGACAAGGAACACTGAAGCTTTCTTT
>TRBJ2-7|few|TRBV6-1|-
CASRWAGGSYEQYF
TGTGCCAGCAGATGGGCCGGCGGCTCCTACGAGCAGTACTTC
>TRBJ2-1|-|TRBV18|TRBD1
CASSRRQGAGREQFF
TGTGCCAGCTCACGCAGACAGGGGGCTGGTAGAGAGCAGTTCTTC
>TRBJ2-7|-|TRBV28|TRBD2
CASSNPSGSLYEQYF
TGTGCCAGCAGTAACCCCAGCGGGAGTTTGTACGAGCAGTACTTC
>TRBJ2-3|few|TRBV7-9|TRBD2
CASSPVSGGTLDTQYF
TGTGCCAGCAGTCCTGTGTCGGGGGGTACTCTGGATACGCAGTATTTT
>TRBJ2-5|few|TRBV7-2|-
CASSLGSRVSAETQYF
TGTGCCAGCAGCTTAGGTTCTCGGGTTAGCGCGGAGACCCAGTACTTC
>TRBJ1-4|-|TRBV6-5|-
CASSYLRGATNEKLFF
TGTGCCAGCAGTTACCTCCGGGGGGCCACTAATGAAAAACTGTTTTTT
>TRBJ2-7|few|TRBV11-1|TRBD2
CASSLAKLSGRALSHEQYF
TGTGCCAGCAGCTTAGCGAAACTTAGCGGGCGGGCCCTTTCTCACGAGCAGTACTTC
>TRBJ1-6|-|TRBV7-2|-
CASSFAGNYNSPLHF
TGTGCCAGCAGCTTCGCCGGCAACTATAATTCACCCCTCCACTTT
>TRBJ1-1|few|TRBV12-3/TRBV12-4|TRBD1
CASSLDRVSEAFF
TGTGCCAGCAGTTTGGACAGGGTGTCTGAAGCTTTCTTT
>TRBJ1-5|-|TRBV6-5|-
CASSYRDPLLPGPQHF
TGTGCCAGCAGTTACAGGGACCCCCTCCTACCCGGGCCCCAGCATTTT
>TRBJ1-1|few|TRBV7-3|TRBD1
CASSSGQAEQAFF
TGTGCCAGCAGCTCGGGACAGGCCGAACAAGCTTTCTTT
>TRBJ2-7|-|TRBV5-6|TRBD2
CASVIGGVGEQYF
TGTGCCAGCGTTATTGGGGGGGTCGGAGAGCAGTACTTC
>TRBJ2-5|once|TRBV20-1|-
CSAGPGLQETQYF
TGCAGTGCTGGCCCGGGGCTCCAAGAGACCCAGTACTTC
>TRBJ2-3|-|TRBV20-1|-
CSGVGGTDTQYF
TGCAGTGGGGTAGGAGGCACAGATACGCAGTATTTT
>TRBJ2-1|few|TRBV10-3|-
CAISEDRSNEQFF
TGTGCCATCAGTGAGGATAGGTCAAATGAGCAGTTCTTC